This TCR beta chain was profiled in a study of T cell clones after liver transplantation. Study background: A pre-transplant mixed lymphocyte reaction with TCRbeta sequencing defined graft-donor-reactive clones followed in post-transplant blood. HCV positivity affected three of eight recipients; the rest lacked autoimmune or viral indications.

The study's findings and limits: The donor-reactive repertoire was only partly measurable in two subjects, lacking donor cells.

The data were produced by immunoSEQ multiplex PCR, yet TCRdb's version contains in-frame clones alone and is incomplete. The sample shows tens of thousands of clones, over 80% of them seen only once. The sample holds one count of this clone. Its antigen is still unknown. This specimen was CD4+ T cells from blood, taken 45 to 46 months after liver transplant. This TCR was sampled from a human patient who received a liver transplant. Certain T cells may be donor cells from the graft.

The CDR3 nucleotides are TGCGCCAGCAGCTTGGGACAGGGTGGCGGCTACACCTTC. Its protein is CASSLGQGGGYTF. The chain is built from TRBV5-1 and TRBJ1-2, with 7 bases that match TRBD1. Germline V lookup: CDR1 SGHRS, CDR2 YFSETQ. CDR3 length: 13 amino acids. The V gene end was trimmed by 0 bases and the J gene end by 8 bases; junction bases not matched to a gene: 4.